The 28 T cell receptor beta chains reported below all come from one sample, sequenced in a study of T-cell reconstitution after alpha-beta-depleted transplantation in children. Unique molecular identifiers tagged the TCRbeta library. TCRdb fed the PCR reads into MiXCR, producing one record per CDR3 protein. This table holds approximately 230,000 distinct CDR3 sequences, 24% found once. The material was PBMCs, mostly from graft donor cells, obtained 360 days after TCRalphabeta/CD19-depleted stem cell transplant. These receptors were taken from a female patient aged 2 to 10 who had a stem cell transplant for congenital amegakaryocytic thrombocytopenia, so the T cells may come from the graft donor.

The J gene is TRBJ2-1, the V gene TRBV27; possible D gene TRBD1, 6 bases. V was pared by 6 bases and J by 4 bases, with 16 bases between. Germline CDR1 reads MNHEY; CDR2 reads SMNVEV (reference sequence). CDR3 length equals 15 residues. CDR3 residues: CASSQMGTPYNEQFF. CDR3 in DNA: TGTGCCAGCAGCCAAATGGGGACACCTTACAATGAGCAGTTCTTC.

This chain connects TRBV4-3 to TRBJ1-1, with 7 bases aligning to TRBD1. Germline CDR1 reads LGHNA; CDR2 reads YSLEER. The CDR3 consists of 15 residues. V gave up 4 bases and J gave up 5 bases; unmatched junction bases: 10. This chain's CDR3 is CASSPSTGLRTEAFF. The CDR3 nucleotides are TGCGCCAGCAGCCCTTCGACAGGGCTTCGAACTGAAGCTTTCTTT.

The chain couples TRBV5-8 to TRBJ2-5, with a tentative D call TRBD1 (5 bases). This CDR3 contains 16 residues. V lost 0 bases, J lost 4 bases, and 16 bases lay in between. From germline, CDR1 is SGHTS and CDR2 YDEGEE. The CDR3, as DNA: TGTGCCAGCAGCTTGGCGGTCGCAGGGCCAACAGAGACCCAGTACTTC. Amino acids: CASSLAVAGPTETQYF.

The chain carries TRBV11-1 and TRBJ1-2, with 7 bases lining up with TRBD1. The CDR3 has 15 residues. Germline lookup yields CDR1 SGHAT and CDR2 FQDESV (reference sequence). J lost 5 bases, V lost 5 bases, and 11 bases had no gene match. The DNA of the CDR3 is TGTGCCAGCAGCAGTTGGTCGACAGGGATTTATGGCTACACCTTC. It encodes CASSSWSTGIYGYTF.

The V call is TRBV6-1, the J call TRBJ2-5; possible D gene TRBD1, 6 bases. Per the germline V gene, CDR1 is MNHNS and CDR2 is SASEGT. With 5 bases removed from V and 1 base from J, the gap between germline ends came to 14 bases. This CDR3 is 15 amino acids long. CDR3 nucleotide sequence: TGTGCCAGCAGTAATATGGGCAGGGGCCAAGAGACCCAGTACTTC. Its translation: CASSNMGRGQETQYF.

CDR3 protein: CASSIDTNHQPQHF. The CDR3 region has the DNA TGCGCCAGCAGCATCGACACAAATCATCAGCCCCAGCATTTT. The chain carries TRBV5-1 and TRBJ1-5; D is ambiguous. Per germline, CDR1 SGHRS and CDR2 YFSETQ. This CDR3 contains 14 residues. Between the trimmed V and J ends, which lost 4 bases and 5 bases, there was a span of 13 bases.

The chain has TRBV5-1 and TRBJ2-1; 10 positions match TRBD2. The ends lost 4 bases at V and 3 bases at J; junction bases unmatched: 10. The CDR3 consists of 17 residues. Germline V gives CDR1 SGHRS, CDR2 YFSETQ. The CDR3 sequence is CASSKTKTSGRYNEQFF. DNA for the CDR3: TGCGCCAGCAGCAAGACCAAGACTAGCGGGCGCTACAATGAGCAGTTCTTC.

J is TRBJ2-1 and V is TRBV12-3 or TRBV12-4, with TRBD2 matching 12 bases. CDR3 size: 15 residues. Unmatched junction bases numbered 6, after V lost 6 bases and J lost 6 bases. Here the CDR3 DNA reads TGTGCCAGCAGGGACACTAGCGGGGGGTCCAATGAGCAGTTCTTC. Residues: CASRDTSGGSNEQFF.

This chain uses TRBV28 with TRBJ1-1; D gene uncertain. Germline V gene sequence: CDR1 MDHEN, CDR2 SYDVKM. Trimming removed 0 bases from V and 3 bases from J, with 11 bases in between. The CDR3 contains 15 residues. The CDR3 loop is CASSLWGREDTEAFF. The CDR3 bases are TGTGCCAGCAGTTTATGGGGGAGGGAGGACACTGAAGCTTTCTTT. The full variable domain, in which reference TRBV28 and TRBJ1-1 provide the parts outside the CDR3, is DVKVTQSSRYLVKRTGEKVFLECVQDMDHENMFWYRQDPGLGLRLIYFSYDVKMKEKGDIPEGYSVSREKKERFSLILESASTNQTSMYLCASSLWGREDTEAFFGQGTRLTVV.

In its sample, this clonotype was seen a few times. This chain uses TRBV14 with TRBJ1-1, with TRBD1 matching 9 bases. Germline CDR1 SGHDN, CDR2 FVKESK. The CDR3 spans 16 residues. V was pared by 1 base and J by 11 bases, with 14 bases of the junction left unmatched. This CDR3 reads CASSQGSPTGQGLAFF. DNA of the CDR3: TGTGCCAGCAGCCAAGGTAGCCCTACGGGACAGGGCCTGGCTTTCTTT.

This clonotype has only a few counts. The chain carries TRBV7-2 and TRBJ2-3, with TRBD2 matching over 7 bases. V lost 5 bases to trimming and J lost 5 bases; unmatched junction nucleotides: 7. There are 14 residues in the CDR3. In germline, CDR1 is SGHTA, CDR2 FQGNSA. The CDR3 loop is CASSITSVEDTQYF. The CDR3 DNA follows: TGTGCCAGCAGCATAACTAGCGTGGAAGATACGCAGTATTTT.

The J gene is TRBJ2-2, the V gene TRBV10-2, with 10 positions matching TRBD1. The germline V gene has CDR1 WSHSY and CDR2 SAAADI. V shed 0 bases, J shed 7 bases, and the junction held 8 bases outside the gene matches. The CDR3 loop spans 17 amino acids. The CDR3 DNA reads TGCGCCAGCAGTGAGTCGCGCGGGACAGGGGTTGGCGGGGAGCTGTTTTTT. This encodes CASSESRGTGVGGELFF.

About this clonotype: This may stem from a read error, because a much larger clone lies one nucleotide away. The chain combines TRBV2 with TRBJ2-7; no reliable D call. The CDR3 is made up of 15 amino acids. In germline, CDR1 is SNHLY, CDR2 FYNNEI. Trimming cost V 2 bases and J 5 bases, with 16 bases left between them. The DNA for the CDR3 is TGTGCCAGCAGTGAAATTAGCAGAGTTTCCAACGAGCAGTACTTC. Its translation is CASSEISRVSNEQYF.

The count of this clonotype is one. The chain employs TRBV5-3 and TRBJ2-1, with 8 bases identical to TRBD1. TRBV5-3 is an ORF; its function is uncertain. This CDR3 has 13 amino acids. The CDR3: CATRDRKVNEQFF. The CDR3, as DNA: TGTGCTACCCGGGACAGGAAGGTGAATGAGCAGTTCTTC.

This chain connects TRBV29-1 to TRBJ1-1; possible D gene TRBD1, 5 bases. Germline-derived CDR1 and CDR2 are SQVTM and ANQGSEA. The length of the CDR3 is 14 residues. Trimming removed 3 bases from V and 6 bases from J, with 17 bases in between. CDR3 protein: CSVETQGPVPEAFF. The CDR3 nucleotides read TGCAGCGTTGAGACTCAGGGCCCGGTTCCTGAAGCTTTCTTT.

The chain joins TRBV21-1 to TRBJ2-1; the table's D call TRBD2 went unverified against the DNA. TRBV21-1 is a pseudogene. This CDR3 comprises 13 residues. This chain's CDR3 is CASSTRTSIEQFF. The CDR3 DNA is TGTGCCAGCAGCACCCGAACTAGTATTGAGCAGTTCTTC.

The chain uses TRBV5-1 and TRBJ2-1; no clear D. CDR1 is SGHRS and CDR2 is YFSETQ in the germline V gene. This CDR3 contains 13 residues. V shed 1 base and J shed 7 bases, with 9 bases lying between them. The CDR3 protein is CASSLRSVNEQFF. For the CDR3, the DNA is TGCGCCAGCAGCTTGCGTTCGGTGAATGAGCAGTTCTTC.

This rearrangement joins TRBV20-1 to TRBJ2-7; D is undetermined. Trimming left V 7 bases short and J 0 bases short, with 10 bases between. The CDR3 is 12 residues long. The germline V gene encodes CDR1 DFQATT and CDR2 SNEGSKA (reference sequence). CDR3: CSVSRFSYEQYF. CDR3 sequence (DNA): TGCAGTGTTTCGAGGTTCTCCTACGAGCAGTACTTC.

The chain recombines TRBV11-2 with TRBJ2-5; D remains ambiguous. CDR3 size: 14 residues. CDR1 and CDR2 from the germline V gene are SGHAT and FQNNGV. Deletions cut 2 bases from V and 2 bases from J, with 9 bases between. The CDR3 reads CASSLLPYQETQYF. DNA of the CDR3: TGTGCCAGCAGCTTATTGCCGTATCAAGAGACCCAGTACTTC.

The chain links TRBV5-6 to TRBJ2-5; D is possibly TRBD2 (7 bases). V shed 3 bases and J shed 5 bases, with 20 bases lying between them. This CDR3 has 16 amino acids. Germline assignment: CDR1 SGHDT and CDR2 YYEEEE. Here the CDR3 reads CASSWWGGGRQETQYF. For the CDR3, the DNA is TGTGCCAGCAGCTGGTGGGGGGGGGGCCGACAGGAGACCCAGTACTTC. The full variable domain, with the rest looked up from reference TRBV5-6 and TRBJ2-5, is DAGVTQSPTHLIKTRGQQVTLRCSPKSGHDTVSWYQQALGQGPQFIFQYYEEEERQRGNFPDRFSGHQFPNYSSELNVNALLLGDSALYLCASSWWGGGRQETQYFGPGTRLLVL.

The gene calls are TRBV2 and TRBJ2-5; TRBD2 matches 10 bases. V was pared by 2 bases and J by 4 bases, with 4 bases of the junction left unmatched. The germline V gene encodes CDR1 SNHLY and CDR2 FYNNEI. This CDR3 comprises 15 residues. The CDR3 reads CASSEWLAGVETQYF. The CDR3 DNA follows: TGTGCCAGCAGTGAATGGCTAGCGGGAGTAGAGACCCAGTACTTC.

This chain connects TRBV19 to TRBJ2-7, with D perhaps TRBD1 (5 bases). The ends were cut back, 3 bases at V and 6 bases at J, with 12 bases in the middle. The CDR3 sequence is 13 residues long. From germline, CDR1 is LNHDA and CDR2 SQIVND (reference sequence). The CDR3 sequence: CASSMGQQGEQYF. The CDR3 nucleotides read TGTGCCAGTAGTATGGGCCAGCAGGGCGAGCAGTACTTC.

This clonotype was observed a few times. The chain has TRBV5-4 and TRBJ2-6; D is undetermined. This CDR3 spans 15 amino acids. The V end lost 0 bases, the J end lost 0 bases, and 4 bases lay between the germline ends. Germline assignment: CDR1 SGHNT and CDR2 YYREEE (reference sequence). In DNA form, the CDR3 reads TGTGCCAGCAGCTTGGTGGCCTCTGGGGCCAACGTCCTGACTTTC. This translates into CASSLVASGANVLTF.

The V call is TRBV15, the J call TRBJ2-5; a weak D match, TRBD2 (7 bases). The V end was cut by 5 bases, the J end by 5 bases, with 12 bases between. The CDR3 runs 13 residues. The germline V gene has CDR1 LNHNV and CDR2 YYDKDF (reference sequence). In nucleotides, the CDR3 is TGTGCCACCAGCGGGGGGGCGGAGGAGACCCAGTACTTC. Translated, it gives CATSGGAEETQYF. The entire variable domain, with the rest obtained from reference TRBV15 and TRBJ2-5, is as follows: DAMVIQNPRYQVTQFGKPVTLSCSQTLNHNVMYWYQQKSSQAPKLLFHYYDKDFNNEADTPDNFQSRRPNTSFCFLDIRSPGLGDTAMYLCATSGGAEETQYFGPGTRLLVL.

The rearrangement joins TRBV7-2 to TRBJ2-1, with D unclear. CDR1 is SGHTA, CDR2 FQGNSA, per germline. The CDR3 extends over 17 amino acids. Trimming removed 5 bases from V and 0 bases from J, with 17 bases in between. CDR3 amino acids: CASSLGTASTSYNEQFF. The CDR3 region has the DNA TGTGCCAGCAGCCTAGGAACTGCATCCACCTCCTACAATGAGCAGTTCTTC.

This clonotype was counted a few times. The gene calls are TRBV2 and TRBJ1-4, with D possibly TRBD1 on 5 matching bases. The CDR3 extends over 13 amino acids. In germline, CDR1 is SNHLY, CDR2 FYNNEI. V was cut by 2 bases and J by 6 bases, with 7 bases left in between. The CDR3 protein is CASSERGYEKLFF. CDR3 in DNA: TGTGCCAGCAGTGAAAGGGGTTATGAAAAACTGTTTTTT.

On this clonotype itself: The CDR3 carries no conserved terminal phenylalanine or tryptophan, so it likely arises from a read error. The DNA is omitted, as the CDR3 cannot be located on it reliably, and the CDR3 follows TCRdb's listing. The V and J genes are TRBV5-1 and TRBJ2-1; TRBD1 is the table's D call and was not checked against the DNA. Germline CDR1 SGHRS, CDR2 YFSETQ. The CDR3 spans 9 amino acids, including both terminal residues. CDR3 sequence: CASSLVWVP.

The chain has TRBV20-1 and TRBJ1-2; D is undetermined. V lost 2 bases and J lost 8, with 18 bases in between. From germline, CDR1 is DFQATT and CDR2 SNEGSKA (reference sequence). There are 14 residues in the CDR3. The CDR3 sequence: CSARSPIEYSGYTF. CDR3 nucleotides: TGCAGTGCTAGAAGTCCCATCGAGTACTCAGGCTACACCTTC.